Sequencing of this T cell receptor (beta chain) was carried out in a study of CD8 T cells in Susac syndrome. Study information: Each patient with Susac syndrome, at the time of blood draw, was therapy-naive, on corticosteroids, or on intravenous immunoglobulin alone.

Notes on this clonotype: Its antigen is not identified.

Regarding the study as a whole: In Susac syndrome, CD4+ T cell repertoires lacked any clonal expansion.

The authors reverse transcribed roughly 0.5 to 1 ug RNA with random hexamers. Amplification of TCR beta CDR3 was carried out by immunoSEQ multiplex PCR, which covered 54 Vbeta and 13 Jbeta segments. TCRdb reprocessed the immunoSEQ multiplex PCR reads via MiXCR and lists one record per CDR3 protein. Here the sample spans 71,000 or so distinct CDR3 sequences, roughly 93% being singletons. The CDR3 consists of 19 residues. Sequencing of TCR beta drew on CD8+ and CD4+ T cells from blood. Material for sequencing was CD4+ T cells from PBMCs. The sequence was collected from a human donor with Susac syndrome. The genes are TRBV21-1 and TRBJ1-5; the D segment call TRBD1 is taken from the table without a DNA check. TRBV21-1 is an annotated pseudogene. The CDR3 sequence: CASSKEAVGRLNGNQPQHF. The CDR3 bases are TGTGCCAGCAGCAAAGAGGCAGTCGGGCGGCTCAACGGCAATCAGCCCCAGCATTTT.